This TCR beta chain was recorded in a study of T cells in Graves' hyperthyroidism and ophthalmopathy. As for the study in general: Peripheral blood draws took place at initial diagnosis, ahead of any treatment.

The TCR beta CDR3 regions underwent amplification using RNA transcripts as the source. When the TCR CDR3 underwent first-round RT-PCR, the HTBI primer set was used. One entry per CDR3 protein, called by TCRdb with MiXCR from the multiplex PCR reads. The repertoire has 450,000 to 550,000 distinct CDR3 sequences, roughly a quarter of them found once; the top ten carry approximately 10%. CDR3 size: 12 residues. Trimming cost V 7 bases and J 7 bases, with 13 bases left between them. Reasons for excluding patients were uncontrolled infection, other autoimmune disease, pregnancy or lactation. Sequencing input: blood. This sequence originates from a woman in her 30s with Graves' ophthalmopathy. The chain employs TRBV12-3 or TRBV12-4 and TRBJ1-2, with a tentative D call TRBD1 (5 bases). The CDR3 loop reads CASNGREAGYTF. The CDR3 DNA sequence: TGTGCCAGCAACGGCAGGGAGGCTGGCTACACCTTC.